Listed here are 20 T cell receptor beta chains from one sample, sequenced in a study of cytomegalovirus exposure and HLA in healthy donors. Here immunoSEQ multiplex PCR was the method, and the copy in TCRdb shows in-frame clones only, minus some. The data hold 280,000 or so clones, with approximately 90% observed a single time. Sequencing input: PBMCs. Every receptor here comes from a woman under 30 in good health and CMV-seronegative.

V is TRBV7-2 and J is TRBJ1-2; 7 nucleotides align to TRBD1. The CDR3 extends over 16 amino acids. Germline V gene data show CDR1 as SGHTA and CDR2 as FQGNSA. The J segment lost 1 base and the V segment lost 5 bases, leaving 10 bases of the junction unmatched. The CDR3 region has the DNA TGTGCCAGCAGCAGGACAGGACCTGAAAGTAACTATGGCTACACCTTC. This encodes CASSRTGPESNYGYTF.

The chain combines TRBV5-1 with TRBJ1-5; D may be TRBD1 (5 bases). The germline CDR1 and CDR2 sequences are SGHRS and YFSETQ. The CDR3 length is 16 residues. Between the trimmed V and J ends, which lost 0 bases and 6 bases, there was a span of 16 bases. The CDR3 coding sequence is TGCGCCAGCAGCTTGGAAGGGGTTGGAGACGGTCAGCCCCAGCATTTT. Translation gives CASSLEGVGDGQPQHF. Full variable domain (remainder filled in from reference TRBV5-1 and TRBJ1-5): KAGVTQTPRYLIKTRGQQVTLSCSPISGHRSVSWYQQTPGQGLQFLFEYFSETQRNKGNFPGRFSGRQFSNSRSEMNVSTLELGDSALYLCASSLEGVGDGQPQHFGDGTRLSIL.

The CDR3 DNA is TGTGCCAGCAGTGATCGGTCAACCGGGAATGAAAAACTGTTTTTT. This gives the protein CASSDRSTGNEKLFF. The rearrangement uses TRBV25-1 and TRBJ1-4; D ambiguous. The CDR3 loop spans 15 amino acids. Germline V gene sequence: CDR1 MGHDK, CDR2 SYGVNS. Trimming removed 3 bases at V and 5 bases at J, with 13 bases between.

This clone came up once. Other DNA sequences in this sample translate to the same CDR3. The V gene is TRBV11-1, the J gene TRBJ2-7; D possibly corresponds to TRBD2 (5 bases). Trimming took off 5 bases at V and 7 bases at J, with 9 bases between the two ends. Germline CDR1 SGHAT, CDR2 FQDESV (reference sequence). CDR3 size: 11 residues. In DNA, the CDR3 is TGTGCCAGCAGCCTACCGGGGGAGCAGTACTTC. This encodes CASSLPGEQYF.

The chain uses TRBV5-4 and TRBJ2-3; 8 bases agree with TRBD2. Unmatched junction bases numbered 10, after V lost 4 bases and J lost 6 bases. The CDR3 has 15 amino acids. Germline assignment: CDR1 SGHNT and CDR2 YYREEE (reference sequence). For the CDR3, the DNA is TGTGCCAGCAGCACAACTAGCGGTCCCGGCGATACGCAGTATTTT. Translation: CASSTTSGPGDTQYF.

The chain joins TRBV25-1 to TRBJ1-4; possibly TRBD1 for D (5 bases). V was clipped by 1 base and J by 5 bases, with 11 bases between them. The germline CDR1 and CDR2 sequences are MGHDK and SYGVNS. The CDR3 totals 15 residues. CDR3: CASSESGLGNEKLFF. The CDR3 DNA sequence: TGTGCCAGCAGTGAATCAGGGTTGGGGAATGAAAAACTGTTTTTT.

The chain is built from TRBV5-3 and TRBJ1-1, with D possibly being TRBD1 (5 bases). TRBV5-3 is known as an ORF, though its function is uncertain. With 2 bases removed from V and 0 bases from J, the gap between germline ends came to 8 bases. This CDR3 contains 14 residues. The CDR3 DNA is TGTGCCAGAAGCTTTCGCAGGGTGAACACTGAAGCTTTCTTT. Its translation: CARSFRRVNTEAFF.

CDR3 coding DNA: TGTGCCAGCAGCCAGGCCGGGACTAGCCCTTACGAGCAGTACTTC. Amino acids: CASSQAGTSPYEQYF. The chain has TRBV7-2 and TRBJ2-7; 9 bases agree with TRBD2. CDR3 length: 15 amino acids. From germline, CDR1 is SGHTA and CDR2 FQGNSA. The V and J ends lost 5 bases and 4 bases, in that order; junction bases with no gene match: 9.

The rearrangement joins TRBV5-1 to TRBJ1-2, with D possibly being TRBD1 (5 bases). Germline CDR1 reads SGHRS; CDR2 reads YFSETQ. The CDR3 has 14 amino acids. V was cut by 5 bases and J by 5 bases, with 16 bases left in between. CDR3 DNA: TGCGCCAGCAGTCAGGCAGGGCCTGGATATGGCTACACCTTC. It is translated as CASSQAGPGYGYTF.

The chain combines TRBV18 with TRBJ2-7; 9 positions match TRBD2. The V gene end was trimmed by 5 bases and the J gene end by 2 bases; junction bases not matched to a gene: 16. CDR1 is KGHSH and CDR2 is LQKENI in the germline V gene. This CDR3 has 18 residues. DNA of the CDR3: TGTGCCAGCTCAAACCAAACCCCTGCTCGCGGGAGGGCCTACGAGCAGTACTTC. The encoded protein is CASSNQTPARGRAYEQYF.

The CDR3 region is CATSAISGRTYNEQFF. The DNA for the CDR3 is TGTGCCACCTCGGCCATTAGCGGGAGGACCTACAATGAGCAGTTCTTC. V usage is TRBV10-3 and J usage is TRBJ2-1; 10 nucleotides agree with TRBD2. The CDR3 sequence is 16 residues long. Trimming cost V 10 bases and J 2 bases; bases outside gene matches: 11. CDR1 ENHRY and CDR2 SYGVKD come from the germline V gene.

The rearrangement joins TRBV4-1 to TRBJ2-7; TRBD1 aligns across 8 bases. The CDR3 contains 18 residues. The germline gives CDR1 MGHRA, CDR2 YSYEKL. V was clipped by 0 bases and J by 4 bases; unmatched bases: 14. DNA for the CDR3: TGCGCCAGCAGCCAAGATCCCCCCGTGGCAGGGGGCGTATACGAGCAGTACTTC. Protein sequence: CASSQDPPVAGGVYEQYF.

J is TRBJ1-5 and V is TRBV27, with D possibly being TRBD1 (5 bases). This CDR3 is built from 10 residues. Germline V gene lookup returns CDR1 MNHEY and CDR2 SMNVEV (reference sequence). With 8 bases removed from V and 8 bases from J, the gap between germline ends came to 7 bases. CDR3 in DNA: TGTGCCAGCGGGGGGAAGCCCCAGCATTTT. Encoded protein: CASGGKPQHF.

V and J are TRBV10-2 and TRBJ2-7, with 10 bases identical to TRBD2. CDR1 is WSHSY and CDR2 is SAAADI in the germline V gene. The CDR3 is made up of 14 amino acids. Trimming cost V 8 bases and J 2 bases; bases outside gene matches: 6. Here the CDR3 DNA reads TGCGCCAGCGGCCTGGGACTAGCGACCTACGAGCAGTACTTC. Protein: CASGLGLATYEQYF.

This CDR3 reads CASGQGVYEQYF. DNA of the CDR3: TGTGCTAGTGGTCAAGGGGTCTACGAGCAGTACTTC. V gene TRBV12-5 combines with J gene TRBJ2-7; the D gene is possibly TRBD1 (5 bases). The V and J ends lost 5 bases and 3 bases respectively, with 8 bases between them. CDR3 length equals 12 residues. Germline lookup yields CDR1 LGHNT and CDR2 FRNRAP.

The chain employs TRBV27 and TRBJ2-4; 8 bases fit TRBD1. V gave up 5 bases and J gave up 8 bases; unmatched junction bases: 5. The CDR3 totals 13 residues. Germline CDR1 MNHEY, CDR2 SMNVEV (reference sequence). Written as DNA, the CDR3 is TGTGCCAGCAGTCCACTGACAGGGGACATTCAGTACTTC. Amino acids: CASSPLTGDIQYF.

In DNA, the CDR3 is TGTGCCAGCAGTTCCCGACAGGGGCCTTCCTACGAGCAGTACTTC. Its protein is CASSSRQGPSYEQYF. The genes are TRBV27 and TRBJ2-7, with 8 bases fitting TRBD1. The V gene end was trimmed by 4 bases and the J gene end by 1 base; junction bases not matched to a gene: 6. CDR3 length: 15 amino acids. Germline CDR1 reads MNHEY; CDR2 reads SMNVEV (reference sequence).

The chain is built from TRBV25-1 and TRBJ1-3; a weak D match, TRBD1 (5 bases). This CDR3 has 17 amino acids. CDR1 and CDR2 from the germline V gene are MGHDK and SYGVNS. Trimming pared 2 bases from V and 0 bases from J, leaving 14 bases between. CDR3 nucleotide sequence: TGTGCCAGCAGTGAAATTCAGGGCGGGGGCTCTGGAAACACCATATATTTT. Its protein is CASSEIQGGGSGNTIYF. The full variable domain, in which reference TRBV25-1 and TRBJ1-3 provide the parts outside the CDR3, is EADIYQTPRYLVIGTGKKITLECSQTMGHDKMYWYQQDPGMELHLIHYSYGVNSTEKGDLSSESTVSRIRTEHFPLTLESARPSHTSQYLCASSEIQGGGSGNTIYFGEGSWLTVV.

J is TRBJ2-3 and V is TRBV18, with unresolved D. V lost 1 base, J lost 4 bases, and 18 bases lay in between. CDR3 size: 17 residues. Looked up from germline, CDR1 is KGHSH and CDR2 is LQKENI. CDR3 loop: CASSPLRFAQSADTQYF. In DNA, the CDR3 is TGTGCCAGCTCACCACTTCGTTTTGCGCAGAGCGCAGATACGCAGTATTTT.

The chain couples TRBV7-3 to TRBJ2-7; TRBD1 is a possible D gene (5 bases). Germline V lookup: CDR1 SGHTA, CDR2 FQGTGA. The CDR3 is 14 amino acids. V gave up 2 bases and J gave up 4 bases, with 12 bases separating them. This CDR3 is CASSLYHGAYEQYF. The CDR3 nucleotides read TGTGCCAGCAGCTTATATCATGGGGCTTACGAGCAGTACTTC.